This note documents a single T cell receptor beta chain sequence. What it binds is unknown. These data are taken from a study of a mutant IDH1 vaccine in newly diagnosed glioma. Study summary: The first vaccination came 4-6 weeks after radiotherapy alone, or with temozolomide cycles. Therapy received beforehand was radiotherapy, temozolomide, or both, with most patients given both.

Time point: week 47, end of study. All doses held 300 ug of mutant IDH1 20-mer peptide, with topical imiquimod. Study-level points and caveats: With respect to changes in top peripheral T cell clonotypes, pseudoprogression seemed unrelated. Among patients, 80% to 95% showed immune responses induced by the vaccine.

The germline V gene has CDR1 SGDLS and CDR2 YYNGEE. This CDR3 is 11 amino acids long. Between the trimmed V and J ends, which lost 5 bases and 6 bases, there was a span of 8 bases. Clones were read by immunoSEQ multiplex PCR, and TCRdb kept only the in-frame ones, dropping some. The repertoire holds approximately 60,000 clones, with 80% to 85% as singletons. The TCR sequence derives from a woman between 45 and 65 years old with glioma. This material consisted of PBMCs, taken from a glioma patient whose treatment included an IDH1 peptide vaccine. V gene TRBV9 combines with J gene TRBJ1-2; D possibly corresponds to TRBD1 (5 bases). CDR3 DNA: TGTGCCAGCAGATCGGGGGATGGCTACACCTTC. Translated: CASRSGDGYTF.